This T cell receptor beta chain was observed in a study of cytomegalovirus exposure and HLA in healthy donors. About this clone: Its antigen is still unknown.

The CDR3 contains 15 residues. Germline-derived CDR1 and CDR2 are SGHRS and YFSETQ. The V segment lost 4 bases and the J segment 4 bases; nucleotides outside the gene matches: 6. With 60 Vbeta and 13 Jbeta primers, the PCR was carried out. The repertoire was sequenced with immunoSEQ multiplex PCR; TCRdb's copy has only in-frame clones and lacks some. This sample has about 130,000 clones, with 80% found just once. Study-wide points: Later work found most CMV-associated TCR beta chains apparently HLA-restricted.

The chain employs TRBV5-1 and TRBJ1-2; TRBD1 agrees at 11 bases. Sequencing was carried out using PBMCs. The receptor was isolated from a male donor in good health and CMV-seronegative. CDR3 sequence: CASSADRGRGYGYTF. The CDR3 DNA reads TGCGCCAGCAGCGCGGACAGGGGGCGCGGCTATGGCTACACCTTC.